The 20 T cell receptor beta chains below all came from one sample that was sequenced in a study of T cell repertoires in cytomegalovirus infection. TCRdb called the reads again in MiXCR, with one record for every CDR3 protein. This sample has approximately 150,000 distinct CDR3 sequences, with 17% found just once. The material sequenced was CD8+ T cells from PBMCs. The source is a human donor in good health (CMV status not recorded). Some clones in this sample may be carry-over from other donors' samples.

In this sample, this clonotype turned up a few times. The chain joins TRBV2 to TRBJ1-5; D remains unclear. V lost 6 bases to trimming and J lost 0 bases, with 6 bases between them. The CDR3 loop spans 13 amino acids. Germline loops: CDR1 SNHLY, CDR2 FYNNEI. CDR3 sequence: CASRLSSNQPQHF. CDR3 DNA: TGTGCCAGCAGACTCAGTAGCAATCAGCCCCAGCATTTT.

This clonotype has more than one count but fewer than ten. V and J are TRBV20-1 and TRBJ2-7; 8 bases map to TRBD2. The CDR3 runs to 15 residues. Germline V gives CDR1 DFQATT, CDR2 SNEGSKA (reference sequence). Unmatched junction bases numbered 14, after V lost 6 bases and J lost 4 bases. Written as DNA, the CDR3 is TGCAGTGCCACCAGCGGAGTGGGGACTAGTTACGAGCAGTACTTC. Translating it yields CSATSGVGTSYEQYF.

This chain joins TRBV7-2 and TRBJ1-1, with unresolved D. The CDR3 contains 13 residues. Trimming left V 2 bases short and J 1 base short, with 5 bases between. Germline assignment: CDR1 SGHTA and CDR2 FQGNSA. CDR3 DNA: TGTGCCAGCAGCTTAACCTCGAACACTGAAGCTTTCTTT. This codes for CASSLTSNTEAFF.

This clonotype was recorded many times. The genes are TRBV7-2 and TRBJ1-2; possibly TRBD1 for D (6 bases). This CDR3 has 17 residues. Deletions cut 5 bases from V and 5 bases from J, with 24 bases between. The germline V gene has CDR1 SGHTA and CDR2 FQGNSA. CDR3 DNA: TGTGCCAGCAGCAACCCCGGGACATACGAGGGGAAATATGGCTACACCTTC. Protein product: CASSNPGTYEGKYGYTF.

The sample holds a few counts of this clonotype. The chain links TRBV28 to TRBJ2-5; TRBD1 matches 7 bases. There are 15 residues in the CDR3. Germline CDR1 reads MDHEN; CDR2 reads SYDVKM. V lost 4 bases to trimming and J lost 3 bases; unmatched junction nucleotides: 8. CDR3: CASSSPRQGKETQYF. CDR3 bases: TGTGCCAGCAGTTCCCCGAGACAGGGAAAAGAGACCCAGTACTTC.

The chain employs TRBV28 and TRBJ1-2, with 8 bases fitting TRBD1. Per the germline V gene, CDR1 is MDHEN and CDR2 is SYDVKM. J was trimmed by 6 bases and V by 5 bases; bases with no gene match: 11. This CDR3 is built from 15 residues. The CDR3 DNA is TGTGCCAGCAGTCCGATGACAGGGGTAGTGGATGGCTACACCTTC. Residues: CASSPMTGVVDGYTF.

This clonotype was detected only once. A junction end diverges from the germline sequence, so it may reflect a read error. The V gene is TRBV28, the J gene TRBJ2-1, with a weak D call TRBD2 (6 bases). Germline CDR1 and CDR2: MDHEN and SYDVKM. The CDR3 contains 12 residues. For the CDR3, the DNA is TGTGCTTCGGGAGAGGGCTACAATGAGCAGATCTTC. It encodes CASGEGYNEQIF.

There are many counts of this clonotype. The V and J genes are TRBV7-8 and TRBJ2-7; D is unresolved. This CDR3 is built from 15 residues. The ends were cut back, 8 bases at V and 5 bases at J, with 22 bases in the middle. The germline V gene has CDR1 SGHVS and CDR2 FQNEAQ. Written as DNA, the CDR3 is TGTGCCAGCGCCGTTTGGCAGGTGGGGAAAAACGAGCAGTACGTC. Residues: CASAVWQVGKNEQYV.

The genes are TRBV5-1 and TRBJ2-2; D unclear. The V end lost 5 bases, the J end lost 1 base, and 3 bases lay between the germline ends. Germline CDR1 and CDR2: SGHRS and YFSETQ. The CDR3 covers 12 residues. The CDR3 DNA sequence: TGCGCCAGCAGAATGAACACCGGGGAGCTGTTTTTT. Translation: CASRMNTGELFF.

The chain couples TRBV6-2 or TRBV6-3 to TRBJ2-6; a possible D gene is TRBD1 (5 bases). The CDR3 covers 18 residues. Between the trimmed V and J ends, which lost 7 bases and 0 bases, there was a span of 19 bases. Germline V CDR1 and CDR2: MNHEY, SVGEGT. CDR3 loop: CASTWSWTDISGANVLTF. The DNA for the CDR3 is TGTGCCAGCACCTGGTCGTGGACGGACATCTCTGGGGCCAACGTCCTGACTTTC.

This clonotype was observed many times. The chain uses TRBV7-2 and TRBJ2-2, with D perhaps matching TRBD1 (5 bases). CDR1 is SGHTA, CDR2 FQGNSA, per germline. V lost 7 bases, J lost 0 bases, and 15 bases lay in between. This CDR3 contains 16 residues. The CDR3 loop is CASTPPSRANTGELFF. The CDR3 DNA is TGTGCCAGCACCCCCCCGAGCAGGGCGAACACCGGGGAGCTGTTTTTT.

In this sample, this clonotype turned up a few times. The chain carries TRBV7-9 and TRBJ2-7, with 11 bases matching TRBD1. Germline CDR1 and CDR2: SEHNR and FQNEAQ (reference sequence). The V gene end was trimmed by 5 bases and the J gene end by 2 bases; junction bases not matched to a gene: 2. The CDR3 length is 14 residues. The CDR3 is CASSGTGGPYEQYF. In DNA, the CDR3 is TGTGCCAGCAGCGGGACAGGGGGGCCCTACGAGCAGTACTTC.

There are a few counts of this clonotype. CDR3 sequence: CASSYGGPGTGELFF. Written as DNA, the CDR3 is TGTGCCAGCAGTTACGGGGGGCCCGGCACCGGGGAGCTGTTTTTT. The rearrangement uses TRBV6-6 and TRBJ2-2; possibly TRBD1 or TRBD2 for D (6 bases each). Trimming took off 2 bases at V and 4 bases at J, with 11 bases between the two ends. The V gene's germline CDR1 is MNHNY and CDR2 SVGAGI (reference sequence). CDR3 size: 15 residues.

The chain carries TRBV6-2 or TRBV6-3 and TRBJ2-5; TRBD1 aligns across 7 bases. J gave up 5 bases and V 2 bases, and 14 bases lay outside the gene matches. CDR1 and CDR2 from the germline V gene are MNHEY and SVGEGT. The CDR3 totals 17 residues. The CDR3 spells CASSYIGQDHLGETQYF. The CDR3 region has the DNA TGTGCCAGCAGTTACATCGGACAGGATCATCTGGGGGAGACCCAGTACTTC.

The chain joins TRBV7-2 to TRBJ1-1; perhaps TRBD1 as D (5 bases). Per germline, CDR1 SGHTA and CDR2 FQGNSA. V shed 2 bases and J shed 1 base, with 8 bases lying between them. The CDR3 is made up of 14 amino acids. CDR3 coding DNA: TGTGCCAGCAGCTTAAACAGGAGGAACACTGAAGCTTTCTTT. This encodes CASSLNRRNTEAFF.

CDR3 sequence (DNA): TGTGCCAGCAGCGGTAGGGGCTCTTATGAGCAGTTCTTC. Encoded protein: CASSGRGSYEQFF. This rearrangement joins TRBV11-3 to TRBJ2-1, with TRBD1 as a possible D gene (5 bases). V lost 5 bases to trimming and J lost 8 bases, with 13 bases between them. This CDR3 contains 13 residues. Germline CDR1 and CDR2: SGHNT and YENEEA.

As regards this clonotype: The junction does not match germline at one end; this may be a read error. The rearrangement joins TRBV6-2 or TRBV6-3 to TRBJ2-1, with D hard to call. This CDR3 has 12 amino acids. Germline V gives CDR1 MNHEY, CDR2 SVGEGT. CDR3 DNA sequence: TGTGACAGCAGTTACACCAGGAATGAGCAGTTCTTC. It translates to CDSSYTRNEQFF.

This clonotype was seen at least ten times. The chain has TRBV6-1 and TRBJ1-1, with D unclear. The V gene's germline CDR1 is MNHNS and CDR2 SASEGT. The CDR3 covers 11 residues. Deletions cut 6 bases from V and 7 bases from J, with 9 bases between. The CDR3 sequence is CASRSGLEAFF. The CDR3 bases are TGTGCCAGCAGATCTGGGCTTGAAGCTTTCTTT.

This clonotype was counted many times. The CDR3 DNA sequence: TGTGCCAGCAGTCCCCCAGACAGGGGAATCCCCAATGAGCAGTTCTTC. Its translation: CASSPPDRGIPNEQFF. The J gene is TRBJ2-1, the V gene TRBV12-3 or TRBV12-4, with 8 bases lining up with TRBD1. This CDR3 has 16 residues. V lost 5 bases and J lost 6; bases outside the gene matches: 12.

This clonotype has only a few counts. This chain joins TRBV2 and TRBJ2-3; a possible D gene is TRBD2 (6 bases). V was cut by 3 bases and J by 4 bases, with 11 bases left in between. CDR1 is SNHLY, CDR2 FYNNEI, per germline. The CDR3 has 14 amino acids. The CDR3 region has the DNA TGTGCCAGCAGTGACGAATCGGGGGCAGATACGCAGTATTTT. Amino acids: CASSDESGADTQYF.